This record concerns one TCR beta chain sequence. This entry is derived from a study of blood T cell repertoires in COVID-19. Overall study: Specimens from acute and convalescent COVID-19 originated in the United States, Italy and Spain.

Donors were grouped by their self-reported clinical history. For recovered donors of Cohort 3, there were two negative PCRs, clearance, or symptom resolution. TCRdb's copy holds only in-frame clones and misses some; the assay was immunoSEQ multiplex PCR. The repertoire consists of roughly 300,000 clones, with roughly 86% occurring once and the leading ten covering under 5.5%. The trim removed 5 bases at V and 1 base at J, leaving 9 bases unmatched. CDR3 length: 17 amino acids. Germline values: CDR1 SGHTA, CDR2 FQGNSA. The origin of this receptor is a woman in her 30s who had recovered from COVID-19. The chain uses TRBV7-2 and TRBJ2-1; the match to TRBD2 covers 9 bases. The sequencing sample was made of PBMCs or T cells enriched from blood (not recorded which). The CDR3 region has the DNA TGTGCCAGCAGCCCTAGAGTAGCGGGGGTTTCCTACAATGAGCAGTTCTTC. Protein product: CASSPRVAGVSYNEQFF.